This T cell receptor beta chain was found in a study of blood T cell repertoires in COVID-19. Study background: Samples taken during acute and convalescent COVID-19 were collected in the United States, Italy and Spain.

Trimming took 2 bases from V and 1 from J; bases not matched to a gene: 3. The germline CDR1 and CDR2 sequences are SGHTA and FQGNSA. The CDR3 sequence is 17 residues long. In the source study's methods: Amplification with reference gene primers provided the estimates of nucleated cell counts. Profiled with immunoSEQ multiplex PCR; TCRdb holds only in-frame clones, not every one. V, J and clone size derive from that table, while D and trimming were established from the DNA sequence. The data contain roughly 43,000 clones, approximately 88% of them singletons. The receptor's source is a human donor in a cohort sampled during active COVID-19. The chain carries TRBV7-2 and TRBJ2-1; 12 nucleotides match TRBD2. The sample comprised peripheral blood. In DNA, the CDR3 is TGTGCCAGCAGCTTACTAGCGGGAGGGCAGTCCTACAATGAGCAGTTCTTC. The encoded protein is CASSLLAGGQSYNEQFF.